This entry lists 22 T cell receptor beta chains sequenced from one sample in a study of cytomegalovirus exposure and HLA in healthy donors. PCR involved 60 Vbeta and 13 Jbeta primers. The assay was immunoSEQ multiplex PCR, and TCRdb's table has in-frame clones only and misses some. Of some 160,000 clones listed, around 82% are singletons. Sequenced input: PBMCs. The receptor source for this set is a man in his forties or fifties in good health and CMV-seronegative.

In its sample, this clone was seen once. The chain joins TRBV9 to TRBJ1-6; TRBD1 is a possible D gene (5 bases). The CDR3 extends over 15 amino acids. Trimming left V 4 bases short and J 10 bases short, with 18 bases between. Germline V gives CDR1 SGDLS, CDR2 YYNGEE. CDR3 in amino acids: CASSQRGEGGSPLHF. Here the CDR3 DNA reads TGTGCCAGCAGCCAAAGAGGGGAGGGAGGCTCACCCCTCCACTTT.

This chain uses TRBV7-2 with TRBJ1-4; 9 bases line up with TRBD1. Germline trimming cut 8 bases from V and 0 bases from J; bases unmatched to any gene: 13. The length of the CDR3 is 18 residues. Germline-derived CDR1 and CDR2 are SGHTA and FQGNSA. The CDR3, as DNA: TGTGCCAGCCAACCGGGACAGGGAAGGGGTGCAACTAATGAAAAACTGTTTTTT. It encodes CASQPGQGRGATNEKLFF. Variable domain in full (rest from reference TRBV7-2 and TRBJ1-4): GAGVSQSPSNKVTEKGKDVELRCDPISGHTALYWYRQSLGQGLEFLIYFQGNSAPDKSGLPSDRFSAERTGGSVSTLTIQRTQQEDSAVYLCASQPGQGRGATNEKLFFGSGTQLSVL.

The V and J genes are TRBV7-2 and TRBJ2-1; 12 bases map to TRBD2. Germline CDR1 and CDR2: SGHTA and FQGNSA. V was clipped by 1 base and J by 10 bases; unmatched bases: 5. This CDR3 comprises 15 residues. In DNA, the CDR3 is TGTGCCAGCAGCTTAGAACTAGCGGGAGGAGGAGAGCAGTTCTTC. Encoded protein: CASSLELAGGGEQFF.

This chain links TRBV2 with TRBJ2-1; the D gene is possibly TRBD2 (6 bases). V was pared by 8 bases and J by 0 bases, with 11 bases between. The CDR3 consists of 14 residues. CDR1 SNHLY and CDR2 FYNNEI come from the germline V gene. The CDR3 reads CASGDSTSYNEQFF. The CDR3, as DNA: TGTGCCAGCGGGGACTCAACCTCCTACAATGAGCAGTTCTTC.

V gene TRBV19 combines with J gene TRBJ1-5; tentative D call: TRBD1 (6 bases). With 2 bases removed from V and 5 bases from J, the gap between germline ends came to 13 bases. CDR1 and CDR2 (germline): LNHDA, SQIVND (reference sequence). The CDR3 runs 15 residues. CDR3 amino acids: CASSIIQGRDQPQHF. The DNA of the CDR3 is TGTGCCAGTAGTATAATTCAGGGGCGGGATCAGCCCCAGCATTTT. Variable domain in full (rest from reference TRBV19 and TRBJ1-5): DGGITQSPKYLFRKEGQNVTLSCEQNLNHDAMYWYRQDPGQGLRLIYYSQIVNDFQKGDIAEGYSVSREKKESFPLTVTSAQKNPTAFYLCASSIIQGRDQPQHFGDGTRLSIL.

The J gene is TRBJ1-2, the V gene TRBV18; D possibly corresponds to TRBD1 (5 bases). CDR1 and CDR2 from the germline V gene are KGHSH and LQKENI. Trimming cost V 6 bases and J 3 bases, with 17 bases left between them. The CDR3 runs 15 residues. The CDR3 here is CASSQSFDSDYGYTF. CDR3 bases: TGTGCCAGCTCCCAAAGCTTTGACAGTGACTATGGCTACACCTTC. The complete variable domain, with remaining parts taken from reference TRBV18 and TRBJ1-2, reads NAGVMQNPRHLVRRRGQEARLRCSPMKGHSHVYWYRQLPEEGLKFMVYLQKENIIDESGMPKERFSAEFPKEGPSILRIQQVVRGDSAAYFCASSQSFDSDYGYTFGSGTRLTVV.

V and J are TRBV7-8 and TRBJ2-5; 7 bases are a match to TRBD1. Germline V gene data show CDR1 as SGHVS and CDR2 as FQNEAQ. V dropped 7 bases and J dropped 5; count of bases not matched to a gene: 4. The CDR3 runs to 12 residues. The CDR3 coding sequence is TGTGCCAGCACAAGGGGGCAGGAGACCCAGTACTTC. The encoded protein is CASTRGQETQYF.

The rearrangement links TRBV6-5 to TRBJ2-1, with D perhaps matching TRBD2 (5 bases). Germline-derived CDR1 and CDR2 are MNHEY and SVGAGI. V shed 2 bases and J shed 7 bases, with 15 bases lying between them. The CDR3 length is 15 residues. The CDR3 spells CASSYAGLAVNEQFF. CDR3 nucleotides: TGTGCCAGCAGTTACGCCGGGCTAGCAGTGAATGAGCAGTTCTTC.

This clone was found a few times. This sequence joins TRBV4-1 and TRBJ1-1, with TRBD1 as a possible D gene (6 bases). V lost 1 base, J lost 4 bases, and 13 bases lay in between. CDR1 is MGHRA, CDR2 YSYEKL, per germline. CDR3 length: 15 residues. For the CDR3, the DNA is TGCGCCAGCAGCCAAGGGTTGAGGGGGGGCACTGAAGCTTTCTTT. Translating it yields CASSQGLRGGTEAFF.

V gene TRBV10-3 combines with J gene TRBJ1-1; tentatively, D is TRBD1 (5 bases). Trimming took off 2 bases at V and 8 bases at J, with 9 bases between the two ends. The CDR3 covers 12 residues. Per the germline V gene, CDR1 is ENHRY and CDR2 is SYGVKD. As DNA, the CDR3 is TGTGCCATCAGTGAGGGCCCAGGGGAAGCTTTCTTT. Its translation is CAISEGPGEAFF.

This clone was seen only a few times. The chain has TRBV2 and TRBJ2-7, with no clear D. V shed 7 bases and J shed 3 bases, with 13 bases lying between them. The CDR3 sequence is 13 residues long. Germline lookup yields CDR1 SNHLY and CDR2 FYNNEI. CDR3 DNA sequence: TGTGCCAGCACCCCCTTATCTAACTACGAGCAGTACTTC. This sequence encodes CASTPLSNYEQYF.

This chain uses TRBV7-8 with TRBJ2-7, with 8 bases lining up with TRBD2. The CDR3 runs 15 residues. CDR1 is SGHVS, CDR2 FQNEAQ, per germline. V was clipped by 5 bases and J by 0 bases; unmatched bases: 6. This chain's CDR3 is CASSALAVSSYEQYF. The CDR3 bases are TGTGCCAGCAGCGCACTAGCGGTTAGCTCCTACGAGCAGTACTTC.

This chain joins TRBV5-6 and TRBJ2-5; 12 nucleotides match TRBD2. The CDR3 contains 15 residues. The germline V gene has CDR1 SGHDT and CDR2 YYEEEE. The V gene end was trimmed by 0 bases and the J gene end by 5 bases; junction bases not matched to a gene: 2. In DNA, the CDR3 is TGTGCCAGCAGCTTGGGGCTAGCGGGAGGGGAGACCCAGTACTTC. As protein: CASSLGLAGGETQYF.

The chain uses TRBV4-3 and TRBJ1-2, with D unresolved. Per germline, CDR1 LGHNA and CDR2 YSLEER. This CDR3 has 16 amino acids. Trimming removed 0 bases at V and 4 bases at J, with 15 bases between. The CDR3 DNA follows: TGCGCCAGCAGCCAAGATGAAGGGAGAGGCTTCTATGGCTACACCTTC. Translating it yields CASSQDEGRGFYGYTF.

V is TRBV19 and J is TRBJ2-5; D might be TRBD2 (5 bases). Germline V gives CDR1 LNHDA, CDR2 SQIVND (reference sequence). The CDR3 has 14 residues. V dropped 7 bases and J dropped 5 bases, with 17 bases sitting between them. In DNA form, the CDR3 reads TGTGCCAGTACTCCCGGCGAGGGCTGGGAGACCCAGTACTTC. Its protein is CASTPGEGWETQYF.

A few counts support this clone. The V and J genes are TRBV5-4 and TRBJ2-3; D gene uncertain. V was trimmed by 0 bases and J by 0 bases, leaving 5 bases between them. CDR1 is SGHNT, CDR2 YYREEE, per germline (reference sequence). This CDR3 comprises 14 residues. CDR3 in amino acids: CASSLVRSTDTQYF. The CDR3 DNA reads TGTGCCAGCAGCTTGGTCAGGAGCACAGATACGCAGTATTTT. Drawing the rest from reference TRBV5-4 and TRBJ2-3, the complete variable domain is ETGVTQSPTHLIKTRGQQVTLRCSSQSGHNTVSWYQQALGQGPQFIFQYYREEENGRGNFPPRFSGLQFPNYSSELNVNALELDDSALYLCASSLVRSTDTQYFGPGTRLTVL.

V is TRBV19 and J is TRBJ2-6; D unresolved. CDR3 size: 12 residues. The germline CDR1 and CDR2 sequences are LNHDA and SQIVND (reference sequence). The V end lost 8 bases, the J end lost 0 bases, and 2 bases lay between the germline ends. The CDR3 nucleotides read TGTGCCAGTCACTCTGGGGCCAACGTCCTGACTTTC. Protein sequence: CASHSGANVLTF. The variable domain in full, with the rest retrieved from reference TRBV19 and TRBJ2-6, is DGGITQSPKYLFRKEGQNVTLSCEQNLNHDAMYWYRQDPGQGLRLIYYSQIVNDFQKGDIAEGYSVSREKKESFPLTVTSAQKNPTAFYLCASHSGANVLTFGAGSRLTVL.

V gene TRBV6-1 combines with J gene TRBJ2-7; 8 bases fit TRBD1. The junction had 8 bases not matched to a gene; V was cut back by 8 bases and J by 2 bases. This CDR3 comprises 14 residues. Germline V gene lookup returns CDR1 MNHNS and CDR2 SASEGT. CDR3 DNA sequence: TGTGCCAGCCAAACCGGGACAGGCACCTACGAGCAGTACTTC. Encoded protein: CASQTGTGTYEQYF.

The V call is TRBV11-2, the J call TRBJ1-2; D unresolved. There are 16 residues in the CDR3. Deletions cut 0 bases from V and 3 bases from J, with 14 bases between. Germline-derived CDR1 and CDR2 are SGHAT and FQNNGV. This chain's CDR3 is CASSLDQATAYYGYTF. The CDR3 coding sequence is TGTGCCAGCAGCTTAGATCAGGCTACAGCATACTATGGCTACACCTTC.

The chain couples TRBV30 to TRBJ1-1; maybe TRBD1 (5 bases). Germline CDR1 GTSNPN, CDR2 SVGIG (reference sequence). The CDR3 runs to 14 residues. The V end was cut by 1 base, the J end by 1 base, with 10 bases between. The CDR3 DNA follows: TGTGCCTGGAGTGGATACAGGTGGAACACTGAAGCTTTCTTT. Translated, it gives CAWSGYRWNTEAFF.

This clone appeared a few times. The CDR3 region is CASSATGDYEQYF. CDR3 coding DNA: TGTGCCAGCAGCGCCACAGGGGACTACGAGCAGTACTTC. The chain uses TRBV9 and TRBJ2-7; 7 bases map to TRBD1. Germline CDR1 is SGDLS and CDR2 is YYNGEE. The CDR3 covers 13 residues. Trimming removed 3 bases from V and 3 bases from J; junction bases left unmatched: 3.

This chain connects TRBV9 to TRBJ2-7; TRBD1 agrees at 9 bases. The CDR3 covers 13 residues. J gave up 5 bases and V 4 bases, and 4 bases lay outside the gene matches. Germline V gene data show CDR1 as SGDLS and CDR2 as YYNGEE. CDR3 DNA: TGTGCCAGCAGCAAGGGACAGGGCCACGAGCAGTACTTC. Its protein product is CASSKGQGHEQYF.